Sequencing of this T cell receptor (beta chain) was carried out in a study of T cells after yellow fever vaccination (dated by TCRdb to about 2019). About the investigation overall: Libraries from fractions with low cell numbers were prepared with the SMART-Seq v4 Ultra Low Input RNA kit. To track T-cell clones before and after primary and booster YFV17D yellow fever vaccination, bulk TCR alpha and beta repertoires were sequenced longitudinally. Two healthy male donors, one aged 18 to 30 and one aged 30 to 40 years, made up the cohort. Blood samples were taken at several timepoints before and after primary and secondary immunization, and bulk PBMC replicates and cell subsets were isolated. The paper's findings and limits, for the study overall: The secondary T-cell response was weaker than the primary response but faster, peaking on day 5 instead of day 15. Because only a couple of donors were included in the study, the extent to which the findings can be generalized is limited. Computational filtering was required because FACS-sorted repertoires could contain abundant contaminating clonotypes from the bulk population. After the booster, most of the clones that had expanded following primary vaccination were detected again (just under 97% of CD4 and around 88% of CD8), which suggests that memory was broadly maintained. A small fraction of clonotypes appeared in both the CD4 and CD8 compartments, likely as a result of convergent recombination.

From the germline V gene, CDR1 is SGHDT and CDR2 is YYEEEE. The trim is 5 bases for V and 5 bases for J, with a gap of 20 bases between the germline ends. From cysteine to phenylalanine, the CDR3 is 16 amino acids long. Just the 48-base CDR3 DNA is kept, in frame starting at base 1. Synthesis of TCR cDNA relied on 5'RACE template switching, a step that introduced a universal primer site along with unique molecular identifiers. Priming of cDNA synthesis was performed from both the TCR alpha and TCR beta constant segments. Two PCR steps were used to amplify libraries, with sample barcodes and sequencing adapters being added in the second step. Sequencing of the libraries was done on either Illumina HiSeq 2500 (2x100 bp) or NovaSeq (2x150 bp). The authors' pipeline ran thus. Reads were demultiplexed and collapsed into UMI consensus sequences with MIGEC, and V(D)J alignment was performed with MiXCR. Clonotypes responding to the vaccine were identified with edgeR on replicate PBMC samples, with the criteria of FDR below 0.01 and a log2 fold change above 5 up to day 15. Bulk clonotypes were assigned CD4 or CD8 identity according to which sequenced CD4 or CD8 repertoire held them at higher abundance. TCRdb redid the processing of the public reads, applying fastp at Q25 and MiXCR, and retained in-frame beta chains. For every CDR3 protein sequence, its rows merge into one entry that carries the most common genes and DNA. TCRdb, not the authors, supplied the V and J calls. The sample table contains roughly 32,000 distinct CDR3 sequences; only one count was recorded for around 4.3% of them. The top ten clones comprise 45% to 50% of the sample.

In its sample, this clonotype was seen many times. Its specific antigen is unknown. Per-base qualities were not stored, and no clone one base away is much larger. Read against the paper, the sample's treatment or condition label means: live attenuated yellow fever vaccine strain. PBMCs were isolated from peripheral blood using a standard Ficoll-Paque protocol. CD4 and CD8 T-cell fractions were isolated with Dynabeads CD4 and CD8 positive selection kits. TriZol was used to extract RNA from bulk PBMCs, from CD4 and CD8 fractions, and from dextramer-positive and dextramer-negative fractions. Recombination connected TRBV5-6 to TRBJ2-1; the D segment could be TRBD2, given 6 matching bases. This receptor was obtained from a man under 40 who received the YFV17D yellow fever vaccine. The source was CD8+ T cells sorted from PBMCs, collected 5 days after the yellow fever booster vaccination. The nucleotides read TGTGCCAGCAGGTCCCCGGGGGTGGGACTCCACAATGAGCAGTTCTTC. Translated, it reads CASRSPGVGLHNEQFF.